Below, one T cell receptor beta chain is given with its context. Antigen: not known. CDR3 length: 10 amino acids. CDR1 is ENHRY and CDR2 is SYGVKD in the germline V gene. V gave up 10 bases and J gave up 0 bases, with 4 bases separating them. Assay: immunoSEQ multiplex PCR; the TCRdb copy retains only in-frame clones and omits some. The sample contains approximately 12,000 clones, approximately 73% of which appear only once. CD4+ cells and CD8+ cells were each obtained through positive magnetic bead selection, and their purity was assessed by flow cytometry. The sample belongs to a study of somatic mutations in cytotoxic T cells in rheumatoid arthritis. Study findings and constraints: With age, CD8+ clonality increased in rheumatoid arthritis patients, whereas no such increase appeared in healthy controls.

The V call is TRBV10-3, the J call TRBJ2-7; D ambiguous. The clonotype was recovered from a woman aged 40 to 50 in good health. Sequencing input: CD8+ T cells sorted from blood. Here the CDR3 DNA reads TGTGCCACCCGCTCCTACGAGCAGTACTTC. It specifies CATRSYEQYF.